This T cell receptor beta chain came from a study of prognosis after radiotherapy for stage I lung cancer. Broader study findings: A drop in unique TCR clone counts was seen after stereotactic body radiation therapy, median roughly 9,300 versus 7,200.

Many counts were recorded for this clonotype. The antigen is not known. V shed 6 bases and J shed 3 bases, with 12 bases lying between them. The CDR3 loop spans 13 amino acids. Germline V gene sequence: CDR1 LNHDA, CDR2 SQIVND (reference sequence). Genomic DNA was the source, and TCR beta CDR3 was amplified from it by two-round multiplex PCR. Primers targeting each individual TRBV and TRBJ gene were applied in first-round PCR. One entry per CDR3 protein, called by TCRdb with MiXCR from the multiplex PCR reads. The profile shows 20,000 or so distinct CDR3 sequences, roughly 26% of them singletons. The authors drew approximately 6.6 milliliters of peripheral blood at each of two time points.

The origin of this receptor is a donor over 45 with non-small cell lung cancer. The specimen comprised PBMCs, sampled before or after stereotactic body radiation therapy (not recorded which). The rearrangement links TRBV19 to TRBJ2-7, with D perhaps TRBD1 or TRBD2 (5 bases each). This chain's CDR3 is CASSRDRDYEQYF. The DNA of the CDR3 is TGTGCCAGTAGCAGGGACCGTGACTACGAGCAGTACTTC.